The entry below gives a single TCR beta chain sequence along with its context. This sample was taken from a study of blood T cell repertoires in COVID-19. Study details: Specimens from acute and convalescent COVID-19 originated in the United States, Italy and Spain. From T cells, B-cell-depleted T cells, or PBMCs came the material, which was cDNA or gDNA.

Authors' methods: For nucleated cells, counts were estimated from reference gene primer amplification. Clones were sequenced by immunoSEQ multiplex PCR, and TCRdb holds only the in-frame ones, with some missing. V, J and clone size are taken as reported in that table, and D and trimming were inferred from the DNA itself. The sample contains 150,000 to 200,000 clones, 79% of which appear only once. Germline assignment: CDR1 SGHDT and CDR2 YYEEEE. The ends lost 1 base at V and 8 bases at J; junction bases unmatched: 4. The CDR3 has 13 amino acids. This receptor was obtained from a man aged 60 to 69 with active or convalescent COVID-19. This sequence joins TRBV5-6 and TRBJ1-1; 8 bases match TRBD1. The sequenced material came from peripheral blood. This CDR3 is CASSLSRTGEAFF. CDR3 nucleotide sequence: TGTGCCAGCAGCTTGTCGAGGACAGGGGAAGCTTTCTTT.